This TCR beta chain originates from a study of blood T cell repertoires in COVID-19. The overall study: COVID-19 samples, acute and convalescent, were from the United States, Italy and Spain. T cells, B-cell-depleted T cells, or PBMCs provided the cDNA or gDNA that served as material.

The table lists this clone with a few counts. In the original analysis: Amplification of reference gene primers was used by the study to estimate nucleated cell counts. TCRdb's table, derived via immunoSEQ multiplex PCR, lists solely in-frame clones and lacks some. The D gene and trimming were derived from the DNA, and the V and J assignments and clone size from that table. The data hold approximately 200,000 clones, with 88% observed a single time. V was pared by 2 bases and J by 7 bases, with 9 bases between. The germline CDR1 and CDR2 sequences are LGHNA and YNFKEQ. This CDR3 is 13 amino acids long.

The chain has TRBV4-2 and TRBJ1-5, with D perhaps TRBD1 (5 bases). The sequence was obtained from a woman in her twenties or thirties with acute or convalescent COVID-19. Sequencing input: peripheral blood. The CDR3 DNA sequence: TGTGCCAGCAGCCAAAGCCGGGGGCAGCCCCAGCATTTT. Residues: CASSQSRGQPQHF.